Listed here are 7 T cell receptor beta chains from one sample, sequenced in a study of vaccination effects on CD4 cells after COVID-19. No cognate antigen is known for these TCRs. Measured with immunoSEQ multiplex PCR; TCRdb has only the in-frame clones, and not every one. The table lists more than 20,000 clones, about 80% of them singletons. Antigen-specific CD4+ T cells expanded by the ViraFEST assay with viral peptide pools were then sequenced. After less than twelve days in culture, the CD4+ T cells were isolated. The person acquired a PCR-confirmed SARS-CoV-2 infection between March and December 2020. Sequenced material: CD4+ T cells from PBMCs cultured with a peptide pool, taken before COVID-19 vaccination. The receptors shown here come from a human donor who had a prior SARS-CoV-2 infection.

This chain joins TRBV5-1 and TRBJ2-7; 10 bases agree with TRBD1. The CDR3 runs to 15 residues. V was clipped by 0 bases and J by 2 bases; unmatched bases: 2. The V gene's germline CDR1 is SGHRS and CDR2 YFSETQ. The CDR3 loop is CASSLEGQGPYEQYF. CDR3 nucleotide sequence: TGCGCCAGCAGCTTGGAGGGACAGGGGCCCTACGAGCAGTACTTC. Full variable domain (outside the CDR3, taken from reference TRBV5-1 and TRBJ2-7): KAGVTQTPRYLIKTRGQQVTLSCSPISGHRSVSWYQQTPGQGLQFLFEYFSETQRNKGNFPGRFSGRQFSNSRSEMNVSTLELGDSALYLCASSLEGQGPYEQYFGPGTRLTVT.

The CDR3 here is CASSLGAGDQPQHF. The CDR3, as DNA: TGTGCCAGCAGTCTTGGGGCGGGGGATCAGCCCCAGCATTTT. The chain joins TRBV2 to TRBJ1-5, with D perhaps matching TRBD1 (5 bases). Germline V gene sequence: CDR1 SNHLY, CDR2 FYNNEI. The CDR3 runs to 14 residues. The germline V and J ends were trimmed by 5 bases and 5 bases, with 13 bases remaining between them.

J is TRBJ2-5 and V is TRBV5-5, with TRBD2 matching 7 bases. V trimming: 5 bases; J trimming: 3 bases; junction bases outside the gene matches: 10. The CDR3 sequence is 15 residues long. The germline V gene has CDR1 SGHKS and CDR2 YYEKEE (reference sequence). CDR3 bases: TGTGCCAGCAGGAAACGGGAGGCGGGGGAAGAGACCCAGTACTTC. Amino acid sequence: CASRKREAGEETQYF.

This clone came up a few times. The chain combines TRBV14 with TRBJ2-2; D assignment may be TRBD1 or TRBD2 (6 bases each). CDR3 length: 21 amino acids. Germline CDR1 SGHDN, CDR2 FVKESK. V lost 2 bases and J lost 3, with 28 bases in between. The CDR3 bases are TGTGCCAGCAGCCAAATCTACCCCGGGGGCAGTCAAAAGGGGGACACCGGGGAGCTGTTTTTT. Amino acids: CASSQIYPGGSQKGDTGELFF.

The rearrangement uses TRBV24-1 and TRBJ2-5, with TRBD1 matching over 8 bases. This CDR3 comprises 15 residues. CDR1 and CDR2 (germline): KGHDR, SFDVKD. After removal of 3 bases from V and 4 bases from J, the junction contained 6 bases not matched to a gene. CDR3 sequence reads: CATSDAQGAGETQYF. The CDR3 DNA follows: TGTGCCACCAGTGATGCGCAGGGGGCAGGAGAGACCCAGTACTTC.

The rearrangement links TRBV5-1 to TRBJ1-1; D is ambiguous. The V gene lost 2 bases and the J gene lost 3 bases, with 14 bases spanning the gap. From germline, CDR1 is SGHRS and CDR2 YFSETQ. The CDR3 totals 15 residues. The DNA of the CDR3 is TGCGCCAGCAGCTTATCCCCGGGTTCATACACTGAAGCTTTCTTT. It encodes CASSLSPGSYTEAFF.

This clone occurred once. The chain recombines TRBV12-5 with TRBJ2-7; the D gene could be TRBD1 or TRBD2 (5 bases each). Looked up from germline, CDR1 is LGHNT and CDR2 is FRNRAP. Deletions cut 4 bases from V and 1 base from J, with 29 bases between. The CDR3 is 20 residues long. The CDR3 DNA reads TGTGCTAGTGGTTCCCACCTGACCGGGACCCAAAGCCCCAAGTCCTACGAGCAGTACTTC. This translates into CASGSHLTGTQSPKSYEQYF.